This T cell receptor beta chain appears in the sequencing data of a study of cytomegalovirus exposure and HLA in healthy donors. Overall study results and limits: Rarity held for most TCR sequences, but there were some public TCRs that occurred in many donors. Researchers reported from a later analysis that most CMV-associated TCR beta chains appeared HLA-restricted. Testing in vitro showed a few CMV-associated chains specific for CMV antigens. Cytomegalovirus-associated status was assigned to 150 or so TCR beta chains.

Germline V gene lookup returns CDR1 LGHNT and CDR2 FRNRAP. V dropped 1 base and J dropped 6 bases, with 13 bases sitting between them. The CDR3 has 14 residues. Comments on this clone: Its antigen is not known.

In the PCR, 60 Vbeta and 13 Jbeta primers were used. Assay: immunoSEQ multiplex PCR; the TCRdb copy retains only in-frame clones and omits some. The sample holds about 170,000 clones; approximately 85% are singletons and the top ten take 2.5% to 3%. The receptor was derived from a man younger than 40 in good health and CMV-seropositive. The chain joins TRBV12-5 to TRBJ2-7; weak D call: TRBD1 (6 bases). Sequenced material: PBMCs. The CDR3 nucleotides read TGTGCTAGTGGTTTGGACAGGGAACTCGGCGAGCAGTACGTC. It yields the protein CASGLDRELGEQYV.